Here is one TCR beta chain with its context. Antigen specificity is unknown. This record belongs to a study of glioma-infiltrating T cells. The iRepertoire nested amplicon-rescue multiplex PCR amplified TCR alpha and beta CDR3s from RNA. A single record per CDR3 protein comes from TCRdb applying MiXCR to the multiplex PCR reads. The sample includes roughly 130,000 distinct CDR3 sequences, around a quarter of them seen just once. Points from the study as a whole: Above-expected tissue-blood divergence occurred in all gliomas, most in low-grade ones. CDR3 overlap between tissue and blood was very small.

The CDR3 is 14 residues long. Germline V CDR1 and CDR2: KGHDR, SFDVKD. Deletions cut 0 bases from V and 8 bases from J, with 10 bases between. The V gene is TRBV24-1, the J gene TRBJ2-1; D unresolved. Sequencing used glioma tissue, nonneoplastic brain tissue, or PBMCs (not recorded which). This sequence was found in a human donor with low-grade glioma or glioblastoma, undergoing nonglioma brain surgery, or in good health (not recorded which). The CDR3 reads CATSDLTISYEQFF. CDR3 nucleotides: TGTGCCACCAGTGATTTGACCATCAGCTATGAGCAGTTCTTC.